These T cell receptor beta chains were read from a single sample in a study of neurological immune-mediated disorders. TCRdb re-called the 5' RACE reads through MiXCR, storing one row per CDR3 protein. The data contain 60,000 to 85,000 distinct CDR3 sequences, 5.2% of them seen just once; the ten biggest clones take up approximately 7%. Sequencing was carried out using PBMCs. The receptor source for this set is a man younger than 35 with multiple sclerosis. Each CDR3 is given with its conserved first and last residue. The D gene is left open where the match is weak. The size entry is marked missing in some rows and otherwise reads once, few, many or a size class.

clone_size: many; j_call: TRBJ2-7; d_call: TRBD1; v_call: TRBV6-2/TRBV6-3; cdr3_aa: CASSPGQGRPGEQYF; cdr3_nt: TGTGCCAGCAGTCCTGGACAGGGAAGGCCAGGCGAGCAGTACTTC
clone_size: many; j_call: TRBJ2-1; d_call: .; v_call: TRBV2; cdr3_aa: CASSEINEQFF; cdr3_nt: TGTGCCAGCAGTGAAATAAATGAGCAGTTCTTC
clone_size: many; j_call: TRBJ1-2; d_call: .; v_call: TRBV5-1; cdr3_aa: CASSLVSGSNYGYTF; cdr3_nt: TGCGCCAGCAGCTTGGTATCTGGGAGCAACTATGGCTACACCTTC
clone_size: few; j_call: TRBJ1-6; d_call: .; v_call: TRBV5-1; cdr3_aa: CASRRGQKNSPLNF; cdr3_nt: TGCGCCAGCAGAAGAGGGCAGAAAAACTCACCCCTCAACTTT
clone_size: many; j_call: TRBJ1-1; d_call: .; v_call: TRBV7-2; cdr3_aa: CASSSVQGQTEAFF; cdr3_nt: TGTGCCAGCAGCTCCGTCCAGGGTCAAACTGAAGCTTTCTTT
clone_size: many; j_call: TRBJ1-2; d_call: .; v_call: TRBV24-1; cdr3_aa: CATSDLTGNYGYTF; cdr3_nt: TGTGCCACCAGTGATTTGACAGGGAACTATGGCTACACCTTC
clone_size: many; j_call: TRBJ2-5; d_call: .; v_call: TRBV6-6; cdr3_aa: CASLRHKQETQYF; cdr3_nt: TGTGCCAGCCTTCGTCACAAACAAGAGACCCAGTACTTC
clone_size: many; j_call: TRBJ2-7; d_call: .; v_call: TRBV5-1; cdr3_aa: CASSLDPRSHSEQYF; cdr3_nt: TGCGCCAGCAGCTTGGATCCTAGATCACACTCAGAGCAGTACTTC
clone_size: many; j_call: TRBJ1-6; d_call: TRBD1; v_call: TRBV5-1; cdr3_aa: CASSFTGQNYNSPLHF; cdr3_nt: TGCGCCAGCAGCTTCACGGGACAGAACTATAATTCACCCCTCCACTTT
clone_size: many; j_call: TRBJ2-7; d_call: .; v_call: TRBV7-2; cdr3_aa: CASSDRRRTYEQYF; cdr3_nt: TGTGCCAGCAGTGATCGACGGCGAACCTACGAGCAGTACTTC
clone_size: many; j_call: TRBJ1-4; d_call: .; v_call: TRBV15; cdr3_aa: CATSRDSGGSRKLFF; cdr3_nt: TGTGCCACCAGCAGAGATAGCGGGGGTTCGCGAAAACTGTTTTTT
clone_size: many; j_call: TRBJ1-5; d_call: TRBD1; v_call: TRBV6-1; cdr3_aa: CASSGIGTGAFNQPQHF; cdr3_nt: TGTGCCAGCAGTGGAATTGGGACAGGAGCTTTCAATCAGCCCCAGCATTTT
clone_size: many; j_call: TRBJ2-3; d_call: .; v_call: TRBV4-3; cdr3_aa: CASSPTGTDTQYF; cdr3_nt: TGCGCCAGCAGCCCGACAGGCACAGATACGCAGTATTTT
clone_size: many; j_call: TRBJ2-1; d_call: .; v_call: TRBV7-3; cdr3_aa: CASSLIGINEQFF; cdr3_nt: TGTGCCAGCAGCTTAATCGGCATTAATGAGCAGTTCTTC
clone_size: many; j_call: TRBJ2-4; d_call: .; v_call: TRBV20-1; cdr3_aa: CSAGGGQLAKNIQYF; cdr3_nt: TGCAGTGCTGGGGGGGGGCAGCTAGCCAAAAACATTCAGTACTTC
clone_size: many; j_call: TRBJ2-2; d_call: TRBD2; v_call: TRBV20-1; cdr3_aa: CSASESGGTGELFF; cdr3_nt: TGCAGTGCTAGTGAGAGCGGGGGCACCGGGGAGCTGTTTTTT
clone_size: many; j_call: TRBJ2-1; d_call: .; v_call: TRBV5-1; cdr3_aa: CASSPSGLHNEQFF; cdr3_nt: TGCGCCAGCAGCCCCTCGGGACTGCACAATGAGCAGTTCTTC
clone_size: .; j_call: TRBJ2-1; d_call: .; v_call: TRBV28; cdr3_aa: CASSSITLLAGQLYNEQFF; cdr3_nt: TGTGCCAGCAGTTCGATCACCCTACTCGCGGGCCAACTCTACAATGAGCAGTTCTTC
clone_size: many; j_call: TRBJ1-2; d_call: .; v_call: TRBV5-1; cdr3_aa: CASSLQTGKNFF; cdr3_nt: TGCGCCAGCAGCCTGCAAACAGGGAAAAATTTCTTC
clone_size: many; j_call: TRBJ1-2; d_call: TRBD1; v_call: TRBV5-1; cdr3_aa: CASSYRQGTNYGYTF; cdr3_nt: TGCGCCAGCAGCTACCGACAGGGCACTAACTATGGCTACACCTTC
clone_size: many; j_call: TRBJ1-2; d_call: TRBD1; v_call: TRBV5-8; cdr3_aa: CASSSTGDFYGYTF; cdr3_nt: TGTGCCAGCAGCTCGACAGGGGATTTCTATGGCTACACCTTC
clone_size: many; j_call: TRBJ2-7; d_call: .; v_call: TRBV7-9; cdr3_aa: CACFGADYEQYF; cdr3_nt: TGTGCCTGCTTCGGAGCGGATTACGAGCAGTACTTC
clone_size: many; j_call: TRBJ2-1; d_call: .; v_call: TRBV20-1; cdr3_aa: CSASRGEQFF; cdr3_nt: TGCAGTGCAAGCAGGGGTGAGCAGTTCTTC
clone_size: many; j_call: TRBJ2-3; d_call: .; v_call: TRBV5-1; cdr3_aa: CATRSGEYPDTQYF; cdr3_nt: TGCGCCACCCGGTCAGGGGAGTACCCAGATACGCAGTATTTT
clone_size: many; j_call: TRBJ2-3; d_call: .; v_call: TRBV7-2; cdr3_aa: CASSLVGERTDTQYF; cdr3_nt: TGTGCCAGCAGCTTAGTGGGAGAGCGCACAGATACGCAGTATTTT
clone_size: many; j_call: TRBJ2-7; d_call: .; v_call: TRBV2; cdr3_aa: CASSGGGGSSYEQYF; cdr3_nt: TGTGCCAGCAGTGGAGGTGGGGGTTCCTCCTACGAGCAGTACTTC
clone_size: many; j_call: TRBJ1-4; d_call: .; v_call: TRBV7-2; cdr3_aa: CASSLFKSGGEKLFF; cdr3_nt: TGTGCCAGCAGCTTATTTAAGAGTGGGGGGGAAAAACTGTTTTTT
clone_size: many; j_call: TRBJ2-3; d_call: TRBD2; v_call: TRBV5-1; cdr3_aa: CASSTNTGTSLGDTQYF; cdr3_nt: TGCGCCAGCAGTACGAATACCGGGACTAGCCTCGGAGATACGCAGTATTTT
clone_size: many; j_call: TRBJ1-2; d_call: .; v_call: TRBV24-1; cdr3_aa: CATSPGGYGYTF; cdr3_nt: TGTGCCACCAGTCCCGGCGGCTATGGCTACACCTTC
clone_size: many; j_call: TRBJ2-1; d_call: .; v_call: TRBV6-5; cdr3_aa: CASSYLHEQFF; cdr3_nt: TGTGCCAGCAGTTACCTCCATGAGCAGTTCTTC
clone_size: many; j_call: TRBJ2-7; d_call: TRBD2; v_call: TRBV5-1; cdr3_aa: CASSSGVGDYEQYF; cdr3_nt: TGCGCCAGCAGTAGCGGGGTTGGGGACTACGAGCAGTACTTC
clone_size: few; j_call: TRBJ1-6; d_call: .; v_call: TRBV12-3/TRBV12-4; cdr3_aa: CASIAGANSPLNF; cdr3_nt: TGTGCCAGCATTGCAGGGGCGAATTCACCCCTCAACTTT
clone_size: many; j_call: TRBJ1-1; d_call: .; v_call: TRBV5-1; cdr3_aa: CASSETPLRLGSLGTEAFF; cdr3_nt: TGCGCCAGCAGCGAAACACCACTGAGGTTGGGCAGTTTGGGCACTGAAGCTTTCTTT
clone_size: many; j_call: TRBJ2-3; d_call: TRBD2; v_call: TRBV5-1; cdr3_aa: CASSSGLAGASDTQYF; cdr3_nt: TGCGCCAGCAGCTCCGGACTAGCGGGGGCGTCCGATACGCAGTATTTT
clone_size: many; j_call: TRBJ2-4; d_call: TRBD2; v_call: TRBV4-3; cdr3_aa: CASSKEGSGRAKNIQYF; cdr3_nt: TGCGCCAGCAGCAAAGAGGGTAGCGGGAGGGCCAAAAACATTCAGTACTTC
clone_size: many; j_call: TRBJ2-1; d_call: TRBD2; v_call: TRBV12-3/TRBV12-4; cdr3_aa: CASSSRLASEQFF; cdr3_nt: TGTGCCAGCAGTTCAAGACTAGCTAGTGAGCAGTTCTTC
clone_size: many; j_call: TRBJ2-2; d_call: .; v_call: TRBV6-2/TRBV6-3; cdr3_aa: CASQTPHGDNTGELFF; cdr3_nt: TGTGCCAGCCAGACCCCTCACGGAGACAACACCGGGGAGCTGTTTTTT
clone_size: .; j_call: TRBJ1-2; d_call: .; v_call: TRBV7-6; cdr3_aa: CASSLDATNYGYTF; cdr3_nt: TGTGCCAGCAGCCTAGATGCTACTAACTATGGCTACACCTTC
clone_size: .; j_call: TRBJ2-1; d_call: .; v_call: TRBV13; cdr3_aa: CASSDGLIKGDEQFF; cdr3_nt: TGTGCCAGCAGCGACGGATTAATAAAAGGGGATGAGCAGTTCTTC
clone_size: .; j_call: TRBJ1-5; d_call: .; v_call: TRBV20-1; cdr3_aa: CSARGEENQPQHF; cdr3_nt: TGCAGTGCTAGAGGGGAGGAGAATCAGCCCCAGCATTTT
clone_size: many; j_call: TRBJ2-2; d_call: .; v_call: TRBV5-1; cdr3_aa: CASSPAGLEARNTGELFF; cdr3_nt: TGCGCCAGCAGCCCCGCAGGGCTAGAGGCGCGGAACACCGGGGAGCTGTTTTTT
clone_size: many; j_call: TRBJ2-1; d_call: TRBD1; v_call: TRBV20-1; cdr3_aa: CSAINPRTGRRFF; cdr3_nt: TGCAGTGCTATCAACCCGCGGACAGGGAGGCGGTTCTTC
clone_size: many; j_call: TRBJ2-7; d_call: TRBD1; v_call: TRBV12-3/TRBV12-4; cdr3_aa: CASSRTGREQYF; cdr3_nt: TGTGCCAGCAGTCGGACAGGGCGAGAGCAGTACTTC